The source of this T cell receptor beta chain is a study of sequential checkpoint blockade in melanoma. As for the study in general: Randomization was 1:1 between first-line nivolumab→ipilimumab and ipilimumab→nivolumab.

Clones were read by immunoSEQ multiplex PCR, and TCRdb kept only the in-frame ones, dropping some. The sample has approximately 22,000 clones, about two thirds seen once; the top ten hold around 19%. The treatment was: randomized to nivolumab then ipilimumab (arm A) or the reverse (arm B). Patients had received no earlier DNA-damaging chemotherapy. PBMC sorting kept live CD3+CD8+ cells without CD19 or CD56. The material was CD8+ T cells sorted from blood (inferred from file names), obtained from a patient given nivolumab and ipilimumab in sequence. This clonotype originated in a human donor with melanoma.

The CDR3 DNA is TGTGCCAGCAGCCCCGGGACAGCTCCCTCCACCTTC. Translated: CASSPGTAPSTF. The chain has TRBV5-6 and TRBJ1-2, with 7 nucleotides matching TRBD1. The CDR3 has 12 amino acids. Per the germline V gene, CDR1 is SGHDT and CDR2 is YYEEEE. Trimming removed 4 bases from V and 13 bases from J; junction bases left unmatched: 10.